These T cell receptor beta chains were read from a single sample in a study of molecular identifiers for immune sequencing clone quantification. TCRdb re-derived calls from the PCR reads in MiXCR, one entry per CDR3 protein. The sample records 350,000 or so distinct CDR3 sequences, around a fifth being singletons. The specimen sequenced was naive CD8+ T cells from blood, with Jurkat cell RNA spiked in. All receptors come from a human donor in good health. Some libraries in this study had Jurkat cell RNA spiked in. The CDR3 runs from the conserved cysteine through the conserved F or W.

TRBV7-9	TRBJ2-3	CASILTDTQYF
TRBV27	TRBJ1-2	CASRAGAAAIGYTF
TRBV6-2/TRBV6-3	TRBJ2-1	CASSSLTWYNELFF
TRBV2	TRBJ2-7	CASSHRTEPSSYEQYF
TRBV6-5	TRBJ2-3	CASSEHTGTSTDTQYF
TRBV9	TRBJ1-5	CASSVEGRSNQPQHF
TRBV7-2	TRBJ1-1	CASSLRRGRNTEAFF
TRBV11-2	TRBJ2-5	CASSLDPLWDRGHQETQYF
TRBV4-2	TRBJ2-3	CASSQIAGGPDTQYF
TRBV7-6	TRBJ2-1	CASSLVSGHNEQFF
TRBV4-1	TRBJ2-1	CASSQEPSGRPYNEQFF
TRBV29-1	TRBJ1-3	CSVEDQSYGNTIYF
TRBV25-1	TRBJ1-1	CASLHGTEAFF
TRBV3-1	TRBJ2-6	CASSQDGPRNGANVLTF
TRBV7-9	TRBJ2-3	CASRSTGVSTDTQYF
TRBV11-2	TRBJ2-7	CASSSPYNSGAHEQYF
TRBV4-1	TRBJ2-3	CASSPDLNTQYF
TRBV6-5	TRBJ2-7	CASSYGDGGYEQYF
TRBV2	TRBJ2-1	CASETTAGQSNEQFF
TRBV6-1	TRBJ2-7	CASRTGSKGEQYF
TRBV12-3/TRBV12-4	TRBJ1-5	CASSLTGLASNQPQHF
TRBV30	TRBJ2-7	CAWSPPGLGKSYEQYF
TRBV27	TRBJ2-3	CASSWGEQGPASTDTQYF
TRBV7-9	TRBJ1-1	CASSSGANTEAFF
TRBV6-1	TRBJ1-1	CASNWDRERIEAFF
TRBV24-1	TRBJ2-3	CATSDLDDHPPDTQYF
TRBV20-1	TRBJ1-6	CSARAGTGVDNSPLHF
TRBV7-9	TRBJ2-7	CVSSPTGSSYEQYF
TRBV5-6	TRBJ2-7	CASSLIRAGPSSYEQYF
TRBV12-3/TRBV12-4	TRBJ2-3	CASRTLGGGLDTQYF
TRBV28	TRBJ2-7	CASSSRLAGAGEQYF
TRBV7-2	TRBJ2-7	CASSFTGTGAPYEQYF
TRBV27	TRBJ1-5	CASSLTAGTSNQPQHF
TRBV9	TRBJ2-3	CASSTGGTSTDTQYF
TRBV2	TRBJ2-7	CASSEGLGQKYSYEQYF
TRBV4-1	TRBJ2-2	CASSQVVRNTGELFF
TRBV20-1	TRBJ2-2	CSASGLAGGFTGELFF
TRBV29-1	TRBJ2-7	CSVVERSSYEQYF
TRBV13	TRBJ1-5	CASSLGREGYQHF
TRBV20-1	TRBJ2-7	CSAKSGVGLTSYYSYEQYF
TRBV5-1	TRBJ2-7	CASSLAPEYYEQYF
TRBV7-9	TRBJ2-7	CTSVGTSGSSYEQYF
TRBV24-1	TRBJ2-1	CATSGFSERPNNEQFF
TRBV4-3	TRBJ2-7	CASSPHEGSSYEQYF
TRBV28	TRBJ2-4	CASGGAPAKNIQYF
TRBV20-1	TRBJ1-5	CSARIQGVPQHF